These 26 T cell receptor beta chains share one sample of origin, sequenced in a study of yellow fever vaccine responses in identical twins listed by TCRdb under 2018. Library preparation used RT-PCR. Reads for this sample came from an Illumina HiSeq 2500. The public reads were run again by TCRdb, first through fastp at Q25 and then through MiXCR, and only productive beta chains were kept. Every CDR3 protein is listed once, alongside the most common genes and DNA of its rows. This sample comprises under 20,000 distinct CDR3 sequences, roughly 60% of them detected only once. Under 10% of the sample is held by the ten biggest clonotypes. The sample here was T cells from blood (PBMCs), unsorted or a sorted subset (not recorded which), taken before or after yellow fever vaccination (not recorded which). Receptors originate from a young woman who received the yellow fever vaccine. Donor details come from another sample of the same person, matched by shared clones.

CDR3 sequence reads: CSASNGDSYEQYF. CDR3 bases: TGCAGTGCTAGCAACGGGGACTCCTACGAGCAGTACTTC. V and J are TRBV20-1 and TRBJ2-7; a possible D gene is TRBD2 (5 bases). CDR1 and CDR2 (germline): DFQATT, SNEGSKA (reference sequence). Between the trimmed V and J ends, which lost 3 bases and 0 bases, there was a span of 9 bases. The CDR3 length is 13 residues.

The chain is built from TRBV11-1 and TRBJ2-7; 8 nucleotides agree with TRBD2. The germline V gene encodes CDR1 SGHAT and CDR2 FQDESV (reference sequence). V lost 2 bases to trimming and J lost 2 bases; unmatched junction nucleotides: 2. There are 14 residues in the CDR3. The chain's CDR3 is CASSLSAGAYEQYF. DNA of the CDR3: TGTGCCAGCAGCTTATCAGCGGGAGCCTACGAGCAGTACTTC. Variable domain in full (rest from reference TRBV11-1 and TRBJ2-7): EAEVAQSPRYKITEKSQAVAFWCDPISGHATLYWYRQILGQGPELLVQFQDESVVDDSQLPKDRFSAERLKGVDSTLKIQPAELGDSAMYLCASSLSAGAYEQYFGPGTRLTVT.

The chain recombines TRBV6-1 with TRBJ1-5; D may be TRBD1 (6 bases). Trimming cost V 5 bases and J 4 bases, with 9 bases left between them. The CDR3 runs to 13 residues. Germline V gene sequence: CDR1 MNHNS, CDR2 SASEGT. Written as DNA, the CDR3 is TGTGCCAGCAGTCCAGGGGTTAATCAGCCCCAGCATTTT. It specifies CASSPGVNQPQHF.

A few counts support this clonotype. V and J are TRBV6-1 and TRBJ1-1; 9 bases match TRBD1. V shed 8 bases and J 9 bases; nucleotides not matched to a gene: 10. This CDR3 has 13 amino acids. Germline V gives CDR1 MNHNS, CDR2 SASEGT. The CDR3, as DNA: TGTGCCAGCCAGATGGGGACAGGGCGAAAAGCTTTCTTT. Translated: CASQMGTGRKAFF.

The V gene is TRBV23-1, the J gene TRBJ2-3, with a weak D call TRBD2 (6 bases). TRBV23-1 falls under the ORF class, with uncertain function. The CDR3 is 16 amino acids. Trimming took off 3 bases at V and 4 bases at J, with 17 bases between the two ends. The CDR3 DNA reads as TGCGCCAGCAGTCACCCCCCCCGACTAGACCCAGATACGCAGTATTTT. Translated: CASSHPPRLDPDTQYF.

This clonotype has only a few counts. The gene calls are TRBV6-5 and TRBJ2-7, with D possibly being TRBD1 (6 bases). In germline, CDR1 is MNHEY, CDR2 SVGAGI. V shed 6 bases and J shed 2 bases, with 20 bases lying between them. The CDR3 extends over 16 amino acids. In DNA form, the CDR3 reads TGTGCCAGCAGGTCCTCAGGGACATTCAGCCCCTACGAGCAGTACTTC. Protein sequence: CASRSSGTFSPYEQYF.

The V call is TRBV5-1, the J call TRBJ2-2; possible D gene TRBD1, 5 bases. The germline V gene encodes CDR1 SGHRS and CDR2 YFSETQ. This CDR3 region has 15 residues. Trimming shortened V by 2 bases and J by 4 bases, and 12 bases separated the two germline ends. The CDR3 sequence is CASSLFWQGTGELFF. The CDR3 DNA follows: TGCGCCAGCAGCTTATTTTGGCAGGGCACCGGGGAGCTGTTTTTT.

The chain recombines TRBV5-4 with TRBJ1-6; D gene uncertain. The CDR3 spans 18 residues. The germline V gene encodes CDR1 SGHNT and CDR2 YYREEE (reference sequence). Trimming removed 1 base from V and 0 bases from J, with 14 bases in between. This CDR3 reads CASSLMSTLSSYNSPLHF. As DNA, the CDR3 is TGTGCCAGCAGCTTGATGAGTACTTTGAGCTCCTATAATTCACCCCTCCACTTT.

This clonotype was found once. This chain links TRBV6-1 with TRBJ2-2; D uncertain. The CDR3 runs to 15 residues. Germline CDR1 MNHNS, CDR2 SASEGT. V lost 5 bases and J 4 bases, leaving 14 bases between the germline ends. DNA for the CDR3: TGTGCCAGCAGTCCCTCCCGGGTCAGCACCGGGGAGCTGTTTTTT. It translates to CASSPSRVSTGELFF.

This sequence joins TRBV13 and TRBJ2-7, with 7 bases fitting TRBD2. V was pared by 8 bases and J by 5 bases, with 12 bases of the junction left unmatched. The germline gives CDR1 PRHDT, CDR2 FYEKMQ (reference sequence). The CDR3 consists of 14 residues. CDR3 residues: CASEGRGPNHEQYF. The CDR3 DNA reads as TGTGCCAGCGAGGGGAGGGGCCCCAACCACGAGCAGTACTTC.

This chain joins TRBV6-1 and TRBJ2-3, with D possibly TRBD1 on 5 matching bases. The CDR3 length is 16 residues. Trimming left V 6 bases short and J 1 base short, with 17 bases between. Germline V gene sequence: CDR1 MNHNS, CDR2 SASEGT. CDR3 sequence: CASRLSRAQGTDTQYF. The CDR3 coding sequence is TGTGCCAGCAGACTATCCAGGGCGCAGGGCACAGATACGCAGTATTTT.

The V and J genes are TRBV20-1 and TRBJ2-5; D remains ambiguous. Deletions cut 6 bases from V and 7 bases from J, with 24 bases between. Germline V lookup: CDR1 DFQATT, CDR2 SNEGSKA (reference sequence). This CDR3 has 15 residues. The CDR3, as DNA: TGCAGTGCACCCATAGCCGCTGTAGTTGGAAGGACCCAGTACTTC. Translation: CSAPIAAVVGRTQYF.

This clonotype was recorded only once. The chain links TRBV14 to TRBJ1-1, with D tentatively TRBD1 (5 bases). The germline V and J ends were trimmed by 4 bases and 7 bases, with 19 bases remaining between them. CDR1 and CDR2 (germline): SGHDN, FVKESK. The CDR3 covers 15 residues. The CDR3: CASSPTEGLGLEAFF. The DNA of the CDR3 is TGTGCCAGCAGCCCTACGGAGGGGCTGGGCCTTGAAGCTTTCTTT.

There are a few counts of this clonotype. This sequence joins TRBV24-1 and TRBJ1-2; TRBD1 might be the D (5 bases). The germline V gene has CDR1 KGHDR and CDR2 SFDVKD. The CDR3 has 14 residues. Trimming removed 4 bases at V and 5 bases at J, with 13 bases between. CDR3 bases: TGTGCCACCAGTGAACCCGGGACGGCTTATGGCTACACCTTC. Residues: CATSEPGTAYGYTF.

CDR3 sequence reads: CSARDSGGGHQPQHF. CDR3 nucleotides: TGCAGTGCTAGAGATTCAGGAGGGGGGCATCAGCCCCAGCATTTT. The gene calls are TRBV20-1 and TRBJ1-5; the D gene is possibly TRBD1 (6 bases). Deletions cut 0 bases from V and 5 bases from J, with 14 bases between. The germline CDR1 and CDR2 sequences are DFQATT and SNEGSKA (reference sequence). The CDR3 is 15 amino acids.

The V call is TRBV5-6, the J call TRBJ2-7, with 7 bases aligning to TRBD1. This CDR3 has 13 residues. J gave up 5 bases and V 1 base, and 3 bases lay outside the gene matches. Germline CDR1 is SGHDT and CDR2 is YYEEEE. The CDR3 sequence: CASSLYRGNEQYV. CDR3 sequence (DNA): TGTGCCAGCAGCTTGTACAGGGGTAACGAGCAGTACGTC.

The chain carries TRBV5-1 and TRBJ1-1; possibly TRBD1 for D (6 bases). Trimming took off 9 bases at V and 0 bases at J, with 12 bases between the two ends. The CDR3 is 13 residues long. Germline lookup yields CDR1 SGHRS and CDR2 YFSETQ. The CDR3 coding sequence is TGCGCCACCGTAGGACAGATGAACACTGAAGCTTTCTTT. Translated, it gives CATVGQMNTEAFF.

The chain couples TRBV20-1 to TRBJ2-7; tentative D call: TRBD1 (6 bases). The V end lost 4 bases, the J end lost 6 bases, and 22 bases lay between the germline ends. Per germline, CDR1 DFQATT and CDR2 SNEGSKA (reference sequence). The CDR3 consists of 15 residues. DNA of the CDR3: TGCAGTGCTACAGAACAGGGAAAATCGTTTGGCGAGCAGTACTTC. As protein: CSATEQGKSFGEQYF.

The chain links TRBV3-1 to TRBJ2-7; D is tentatively TRBD1 or TRBD2 (7 bases each). The CDR3 sequence is 15 residues long. CDR1 and CDR2 (germline): LGHDT, YNNKEL (reference sequence). V was clipped by 4 bases and J by 3 bases, with 16 bases between them. Written as DNA, the CDR3 is TGTGCCAGCAGCCCAGCAGGCAGGGGGGGCTACGAGCAGTACTTC. Amino acid sequence: CASSPAGRGGYEQYF.

This rearrangement joins TRBV14 to TRBJ1-6, with TRBD1 as a possible D gene (5 bases). From germline, CDR1 is SGHDN and CDR2 FVKESK. The CDR3 length is 16 residues. Trimming took 4 bases from V and 5 from J, leaving 15 bases between them. The chain's CDR3 is CASSRHQGLNNSPLHF. CDR3 nucleotides: TGTGCCAGCAGCCGCCATCAGGGCCTTAATAATTCACCCCTCCACTTT.

The chain joins TRBV7-3 to TRBJ2-1; 9 bases line up with TRBD1. The length of the CDR3 is 13 residues. The germline gives CDR1 SGHTA, CDR2 FQGTGA. Trimming removed 5 bases from V and 9 bases from J; junction bases left unmatched: 5. CDR3 residues: CASSGQTGGEQFF. Written as DNA, the CDR3 is TGTGCCAGCAGCGGCCAGACAGGGGGTGAGCAGTTCTTC.

The chain is built from TRBV29-1 and TRBJ2-7; 7 nucleotides line up with TRBD1. CDR1 SQVTM and CDR2 ANQGSEA come from the germline V gene. The CDR3 sequence is 14 residues long. V lost 6 bases and J lost 3; bases outside the gene matches: 11. The CDR3 nucleotides read TGCAGCGTGCAGTTACGACAGGGCGACTACGAGCAGTACTTC. Encoded protein: CSVQLRQGDYEQYF.

V and J are TRBV7-9 and TRBJ2-3; a weak D match, TRBD1 (5 bases). Germline V gene data show CDR1 as SEHNR and CDR2 as FQNEAQ (reference sequence). This CDR3 spans 15 amino acids. V was shortened by 6 bases and J by 5 bases, with 18 bases between the two germline ends. Here the CDR3 reads CASRAWGQGEDTQYF. In DNA, the CDR3 is TGTGCCAGCAGGGCCTGGGGCCAGGGTGAAGATACGCAGTATTTT.

V gene TRBV19 combines with J gene TRBJ2-6; a possible D gene is TRBD1 (5 bases). The CDR3 contains 15 residues. Trimming removed 5 bases at V and 0 bases at J, with 8 bases between. Germline CDR1 and CDR2: LNHDA and SQIVND (reference sequence). CDR3 DNA sequence: TGTGCCAGTAGTGCCCAGGGCTCTGGGGCCAACGTCCTGACTTTC. Residues: CASSAQGSGANVLTF.

The genes are TRBV6-5 and TRBJ1-3; the D is unclear. The CDR3 runs 15 residues. CDR1 is MNHEY and CDR2 is SVGAGI in the germline V gene. Trimming pared 0 bases from V and 2 bases from J, leaving 8 bases between. CDR3 DNA: TGTGCCAGCAGTTACTCGGGGAAAACTGGAAACACCATATATTTT. It is translated as CASSYSGKTGNTIYF.

This clonotype was seen a handful of times. The chain recombines TRBV21-1 with TRBJ1-5; the D segment call TRBD1 is taken from the table without a DNA check. TRBV21-1 is classified as a pseudogene. The CDR3 runs 14 residues. This CDR3 reads CASNADSGNQPQHF. The DNA of the CDR3 is TGTGCCAGCAACGCGGACAGTGGCAATCAGCCCCAGCATTTT.